The sequence of this TCR beta chain was determined in a study of T-cell memory formation after mild COVID-19. About the study: The two donors had largely donor-specific TCR clusters.

Between the trimmed V and J ends, which lost 0 bases and 1 base, there was a span of 11 bases. The CDR3 runs 15 residues. The germline gives CDR1 SGHDT, CDR2 YYEEEE. TCRdb independently ran MiXCR on the 5' RACE reads; one entry per CDR3 protein. The sample has around 340,000 distinct CDR3 sequences, over 10% seen once. This clonotype was observed a handful of times. The antigen is undetermined. General study findings and limits: Pre-infection memory harbored some responding clones, suggesting cross-reactive memory joined. CD4+ clones that contracted lay mainly in CM and EM; CD8+ ones lay in EMRA. Later expanders leaned CD4+, whereas clones that contracted between day 15 and 85 were balanced CD4/CD8.

Sample: PBMCs or a T cell subset sorted from them (not recorded which). V is TRBV5-6 and J is TRBJ2-7; D remains ambiguous. The clonotype originates from a man younger than 30 who had mild COVID-19 (a few samples of this study predate the infection). Cell type and time point are not known. This chain's CDR3 is CASSLGRSPSYEQYV. The CDR3, as DNA: TGTGCCAGCAGCTTGGGCAGAAGCCCTTCCTACGAGCAGTACGTC.